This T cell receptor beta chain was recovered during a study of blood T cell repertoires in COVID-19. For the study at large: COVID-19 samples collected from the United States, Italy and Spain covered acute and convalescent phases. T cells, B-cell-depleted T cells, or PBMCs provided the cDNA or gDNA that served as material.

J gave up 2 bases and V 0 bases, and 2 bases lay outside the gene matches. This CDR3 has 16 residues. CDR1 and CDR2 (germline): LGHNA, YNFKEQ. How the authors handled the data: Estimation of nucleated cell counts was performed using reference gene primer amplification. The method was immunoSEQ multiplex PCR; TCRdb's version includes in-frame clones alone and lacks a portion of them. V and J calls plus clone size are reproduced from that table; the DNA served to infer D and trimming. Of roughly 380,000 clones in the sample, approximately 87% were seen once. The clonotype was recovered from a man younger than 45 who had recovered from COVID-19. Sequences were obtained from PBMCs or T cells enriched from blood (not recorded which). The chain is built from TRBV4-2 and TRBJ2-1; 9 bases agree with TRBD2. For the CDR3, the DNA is TGTGCCAGCAGCCAAGAGCGGGGGGGGACCTACAATGAGCAGTTCTTC. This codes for CASSQERGGTYNEQFF.